This TCR beta chain was found in a study of blood T cell repertoires in COVID-19. Across the study: Sources were T cells, B-cell-depleted T cells, or PBMCs; the material itself was cDNA or gDNA.

This CDR3 spans 18 amino acids. Trimming removed 3 bases from V and 0 bases from J, with 16 bases in between. Germline CDR1 SGHKS, CDR2 YYEKEE (reference sequence). Per the original methods: Amplification from reference gene primers served as the basis for estimated nucleated cell counts. This table comes from immunoSEQ multiplex PCR, and its TCRdb copy is limited to in-frame clones, with some not included. The V and J calls and the clone size are those of that table, but D and trimming were determined from the DNA. The sample yields under 100,000 clones, roughly nine tenths seen once. The chain couples TRBV5-5 to TRBJ2-6, with D possibly matching TRBD1 (6 bases). The sample was peripheral blood. The receptor's source is a woman aged 70-85 years with acute or convalescent COVID-19. CDR3 sequence: CASSSGWTDGSGANVLTF. CDR3 nucleotides: TGTGCCAGCAGCTCGGGTTGGACAGACGGCTCTGGGGCCAACGTCCTGACTTTC.